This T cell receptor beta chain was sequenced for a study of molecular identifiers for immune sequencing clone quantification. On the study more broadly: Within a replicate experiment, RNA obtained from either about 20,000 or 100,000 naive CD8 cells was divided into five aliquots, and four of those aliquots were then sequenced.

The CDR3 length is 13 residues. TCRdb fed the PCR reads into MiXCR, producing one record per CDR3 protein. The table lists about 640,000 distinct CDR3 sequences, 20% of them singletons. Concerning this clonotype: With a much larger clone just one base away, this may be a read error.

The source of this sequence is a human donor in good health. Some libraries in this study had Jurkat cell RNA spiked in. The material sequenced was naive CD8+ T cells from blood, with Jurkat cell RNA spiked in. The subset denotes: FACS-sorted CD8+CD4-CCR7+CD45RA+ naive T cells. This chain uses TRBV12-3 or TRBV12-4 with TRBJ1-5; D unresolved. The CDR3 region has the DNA TGTGCCGGCAGTTTAGTTGTGGTGCAGCCCCAGCATTTT. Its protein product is CAGSLVVVQPQHF.